Below, 27 T cell receptor beta chains from the same sample are listed, as sequenced in a study of cytomegalovirus exposure and HLA in healthy donors. PCR amplification relied on 60 Vbeta primers (plus 13 Jbeta primers). The repertoire was sequenced with immunoSEQ multiplex PCR; TCRdb's copy has only in-frame clones and lacks some. This repertoire comprises 120,000 or so clones; its ten largest clones make up around 3.6%. The sequenced material came from PBMCs. The receptors come from a man between 18 and 29 years old in good health and CMV-seronegative.

In regard to this clone: This sample includes further DNA sequences coding for the same CDR3. The V gene is TRBV6-5, the J gene TRBJ2-2; 8 nucleotides align to TRBD1. This CDR3 contains 13 residues. Per the germline V gene, CDR1 is MNHEY and CDR2 is SVGAGI. With 3 bases clipped from V and 13 bases from J, the junction kept 7 bases outside the gene matches. The CDR3: CASSYSDRVGLFF. The DNA of the CDR3 is TGTGCCAGCAGTTATTCGGACAGGGTGGGGCTGTTTTTT.

The chain joins TRBV13 to TRBJ2-1; D is possibly TRBD2 (5 bases). The CDR3 length is 15 residues. From germline, CDR1 is PRHDT and CDR2 FYEKMQ (reference sequence). V lost 5 bases, J lost 7 bases, and 18 bases lay in between. CDR3 nucleotide sequence: TGTGCCAGCAGCCCCCAGAGGTCCCCGGGAAATGAGCAGTTCTTC. Translated, it gives CASSPQRSPGNEQFF.

The gene calls are TRBV6-5 and TRBJ2-1; TRBD2 is a possible D gene (6 bases). CDR1 is MNHEY and CDR2 is SVGAGI in the germline V gene. Trimming took off 5 bases at V and 8 bases at J, with 16 bases between the two ends. The CDR3 consists of 14 residues. CDR3 amino acids: CASSADPRGDEQFF. The CDR3 nucleotides are TGTGCCAGCAGTGCCGACCCTCGCGGGGATGAGCAGTTCTTC.

The rearrangement uses TRBV27 and TRBJ2-1; D uncertain. CDR3 length: 12 residues. V was cut by 5 bases and J by 4 bases, with 6 bases left in between. Germline-derived CDR1 and CDR2 are MNHEY and SMNVEV (reference sequence). CDR3 in DNA: TGTGCCAGCAGTGGTCAGTACAATGAGCAGTTCTTC. Translated: CASSGQYNEQFF.

CDR3 coding DNA: TGTGCCAGCAGTTTCACTAGCGGGATTGGGAATGAGCAGTTCTTC. This gives the protein CASSFTSGIGNEQFF. The J gene is TRBJ2-1, the V gene TRBV27; 10 bases agree with TRBD2. The CDR3 runs 15 residues. Germline lookup yields CDR1 MNHEY and CDR2 SMNVEV (reference sequence). Germline trimming cut 3 bases from V and 7 bases from J; bases unmatched to any gene: 6.

V and J are TRBV5-1 and TRBJ2-7; D not certain. Germline CDR1 reads SGHRS; CDR2 reads YFSETQ. The CDR3 is 14 amino acids. V was clipped by 1 base and J by 7 bases, with 15 bases between them. The CDR3 loop is CASSLRLGSWEQYF. The CDR3 DNA follows: TGCGCCAGCAGCTTGCGCCTCGGGTCGTGGGAGCAGTACTTC.

The chain uses TRBV14 and TRBJ2-3, with 10 positions matching TRBD1. This CDR3 spans 15 amino acids. Trimming removed 1 base from V and 7 bases from J; junction bases left unmatched: 5. Germline V gene lookup returns CDR1 SGHDN and CDR2 FVKESK. CDR3 in amino acids: CASSQGQGARYTQYF. DNA of the CDR3: TGTGCCAGCAGCCAAGGACAGGGGGCGCGTTATACGCAGTATTTT.

The V gene is TRBV30, the J gene TRBJ1-1; unclear D gene. Germline V gene lookup returns CDR1 GTSNPN and CDR2 SVGIG (reference sequence). CDR3 length: 11 amino acids. V shed 0 bases and J shed 11 bases, with 10 bases lying between them. CDR3 nucleotides: TGTGCCTGGAGTGTACTAGGTCGGGCTTTCTTT. Translation: CAWSVLGRAFF.

The rearrangement links TRBV27 to TRBJ2-7, with 7 bases matching TRBD2. Per germline, CDR1 MNHEY and CDR2 SMNVEV (reference sequence). The CDR3 is 16 amino acids. The trim removed 0 bases at V and 2 bases at J, leaving 7 bases unmatched. The CDR3 sequence is CASSLSAGDLAYEQYF. The DNA of the CDR3 is TGTGCCAGCAGTTTATCTGCGGGGGACCTAGCCTACGAGCAGTACTTC.

V and J are TRBV9 and TRBJ2-6; a possible D gene is TRBD2 (6 bases). The germline gives CDR1 SGDLS, CDR2 YYNGEE. The CDR3 spans 18 residues. The germline V and J ends were trimmed by 4 bases and 0 bases, with 17 bases remaining between them. Here the CDR3 DNA reads TGTGCCAGCAGCCCACGAGGCGGGGTTGTCTCTGGGGCCAACGTCCTGACTTTC. Its protein is CASSPRGGVVSGANVLTF. Full variable domain (rest looked up from reference TRBV9 and TRBJ2-6): DSGVTQTPKHLITATGQRVTLRCSPRSGDLSVYWYQQSLDQGLQFLIQYYNGEERAKGNILERFSAQQFPDLHSELNLSSLELGDSALYFCASSPRGGVVSGANVLTFGAGSRLTVL.

The rearrangement uses TRBV9 and TRBJ2-3, with D maybe TRBD2 (5 bases). This CDR3 is 17 amino acids long. Germline CDR1 SGDLS, CDR2 YYNGEE. Trimming took 4 bases from V and 0 from J, leaving 18 bases between them. CDR3 in DNA: TGTGCCAGCAGCCCCCGTGAGCGGTACACTAGCACAGATACGCAGTATTTT. Its protein product is CASSPRERYTSTDTQYF.

As DNA, the CDR3 is TGCGCCAGCAGCTTGGCGAGCGGGGGATCCTATGGCTACACCTTC. Its translation is CASSLASGGSYGYTF. The rearrangement uses TRBV5-1 and TRBJ1-2; maybe TRBD1 (5 bases). Germline CDR1 is SGHRS and CDR2 is YFSETQ. CDR3 length: 15 amino acids. Trimming removed 0 bases from V and 4 bases from J, with 13 bases in between.

Of note for this clone: At one end, the junction sequence differs from germline, possibly due to a read error. The V call is TRBV7-7, the J call TRBJ2-2, with a tentative D call TRBD2 (6 bases). CDR3 length: 15 amino acids. The V gene's germline CDR1 is SSHAT and CDR2 FNYEAQ (reference sequence). CDR3 sequence (DNA): TGTGCTAGCAGCTTGGGGACTGCGAACACCGGGGAGCTGTTTTTT. Protein product: CASSLGTANTGELFF. The variable domain in full, completed from reference TRBV7-7 and TRBJ2-2, reads GAGVSQSPRYKVTKRGQDVTLRCDPISSHATLYWYQQALGQGPEFLTYFNYEAQPDKSGLPSDRFSAERPEGSISTLTIQRTEQRDSAMYRCASSLGTANTGELFFGEGSRLTVL.

The chain has TRBV7-3 and TRBJ2-2; 9 positions agree with TRBD1. This CDR3 is 17 amino acids long. V gave up 3 bases and J gave up 6 bases; unmatched junction bases: 11. Germline V gene sequence: CDR1 SGHTA, CDR2 FQGTGA. CDR3: CASSLTRDRVNAGELFF. In nucleotides, the CDR3 is TGTGCCAGCAGCTTGACCCGGGACAGGGTGAATGCCGGGGAGCTGTTTTTT.

The chain couples TRBV15 to TRBJ2-5; the D is unclear. V lost 0 bases, J lost 2 bases, and 10 bases lay in between. This CDR3 region has 15 residues. CDR1 is LNHNV, CDR2 YYDKDF, per germline (reference sequence). The DNA of the CDR3 is TGTGCCACCAGCAGAGATGGCACCTCACAAGAGACCCAGTACTTC. It yields the protein CATSRDGTSQETQYF.

The rearrangement links TRBV15 to TRBJ2-2; possible D gene TRBD2, 6 bases. The CDR3 consists of 15 residues. CDR1 is LNHNV, CDR2 YYDKDF, per germline (reference sequence). V lost 6 bases to trimming and J lost 2 bases, with 13 bases between them. Here the CDR3 reads CATRVGGSNTGELFF. DNA of the CDR3: TGTGCCACCAGGGTTGGGGGGTCAAACACCGGGGAGCTGTTTTTT.

The chain uses TRBV5-4 and TRBJ2-7; 12 bases match TRBD2. The CDR3 contains 13 residues. The V gene's germline CDR1 is SGHNT and CDR2 YYREEE (reference sequence). V was pared by 4 bases and J by 7 bases, with 3 bases of the junction left unmatched. This CDR3 reads CASSTGTSGEQYF. For the CDR3, the DNA is TGTGCCAGCAGCACCGGGACTAGCGGGGAGCAGTACTTC.

The rearrangement joins TRBV19 to TRBJ2-1; possibly TRBD1 for D (7 bases). The CDR3 spans 16 residues. CDR1 and CDR2 (germline): LNHDA, SQIVND (reference sequence). Trimming stripped 9 bases from V and 0 bases from J, with 18 bases between. The CDR3 sequence is CASQGGQTSSYNEQFF. The CDR3 region has the DNA TGTGCCAGCCAGGGGGGACAGACGAGCTCCTACAATGAGCAGTTCTTC.

The genes are TRBV12-5 and TRBJ2-2, with 8 bases matching TRBD1. V shed 6 bases, J shed 5 bases, and the junction held 8 bases outside the gene matches. This CDR3 is 15 amino acids long. CDR1 is LGHNT and CDR2 is FRNRAP in the germline V gene. CDR3 amino acids: CASGTGQGGTGELFF. The CDR3 DNA reads TGTGCTAGTGGAACCGGACAGGGAGGAACCGGGGAGCTGTTTTTT.

The rearrangement joins TRBV16 to TRBJ1-5; a weak D match, TRBD1 (5 bases). Germline-derived CDR1 and CDR2 are KGHSY and FQNENV. Trimming shortened V by 0 bases and J by 2 bases, and 8 bases separated the two germline ends. The length of the CDR3 is 15 residues. CDR3 coding DNA: TGTGCCAGCAGCCAATCTTTAGGGGGCAATCAGCCCCAGCATTTT. This codes for CASSQSLGGNQPQHF. Full variable domain (rest looked up from reference TRBV16 and TRBJ1-5): GEEVAQTPKHLVRGEGQKAKLYCAPIKGHSYVFWYQQVLKNEFKFLISFQNENVFDETGMPKERFSAKCLPNSPCSLEIQATKLEDSAVYFCASSQSLGGNQPQHFGDGTRLSIL.

The chain joins TRBV19 to TRBJ1-5; D perhaps matches TRBD1 (5 bases). Trimming took off 6 bases at V and 2 bases at J, with 14 bases between the two ends. There are 15 residues in the CDR3. Germline V gene sequence: CDR1 LNHDA, CDR2 SQIVND (reference sequence). The CDR3 here is CASSVGAIGNQPQHF. The CDR3 DNA reads as TGTGCCAGTAGCGTTGGGGCGATAGGCAATCAGCCCCAGCATTTT.

This chain uses TRBV5-8 with TRBJ2-6, with 9 bases that match TRBD2. The CDR3 consists of 18 residues. The J segment lost 2 bases and the V segment lost 0 bases, leaving 6 bases of the junction unmatched. Per germline, CDR1 SGHTS and CDR2 YDEGEE. The CDR3 here is CASSLAQRGVAGANVLTF. Written as DNA, the CDR3 is TGTGCCAGCAGCTTGGCCCAGCGGGGGGTAGCTGGGGCCAACGTCCTGACTTTC.

The gene calls are TRBV6-6 and TRBJ2-3; TRBD2 might be the D (5 bases). Germline CDR1 is MNHNY and CDR2 is SVGAGI (reference sequence). This CDR3 has 12 amino acids. Between the trimmed V and J ends, which lost 6 bases and 4 bases, there was a span of 8 bases. The CDR3 coding sequence is TGTGCCAGCAGCCCACTAGCAGATACGCAGTATTTT. Translated, it gives CASSPLADTQYF.

The chain is built from TRBV18 and TRBJ1-2; TRBD1 is a possible D gene (5 bases). Germline CDR1 KGHSH, CDR2 LQKENI. V shed 3 bases and J shed 0 bases, with 14 bases lying between them. This CDR3 contains 16 residues. In nucleotides, the CDR3 is TGTGCCAGCTCACCTCTAGGGGATTCAGCTAACTATGGCTACACCTTC. This gives the protein CASSPLGDSANYGYTF.

CDR3 DNA sequence: TGTGCCAGTAGTATAGATTCCGAGACAGTATACAATGAGCAGTTCTTC. It specifies CASSIDSETVYNEQFF. The chain employs TRBV19 and TRBJ2-1, with a tentative D call TRBD1 (5 bases). Germline V gene sequence: CDR1 LNHDA, CDR2 SQIVND (reference sequence). V was pared by 0 bases and J by 4 bases, with 13 bases between. The CDR3 spans 16 residues.

This chain links TRBV10-3 with TRBJ1-1; 8 bases line up with TRBD1. CDR1 and CDR2 (germline): ENHRY, SYGVKD. This CDR3 is built from 14 residues. V was pared by 4 bases and J by 5 bases, with 6 bases of the junction left unmatched. In DNA form, the CDR3 reads TGTGCCATCAGTGCAGGGACAGGAGGTACTGAAGCTTTCTTT. Its translation: CAISAGTGGTEAFF.

The genes are TRBV5-1 and TRBJ1-1, with 7 positions matching TRBD1. This CDR3 spans 15 amino acids. The trim removed 0 bases at V and 0 bases at J, leaving 2 bases unmatched. CDR1 SGHRS and CDR2 YFSETQ come from the germline V gene. CDR3 sequence (DNA): TGCGCCAGCAGCTTGGGGACAGGATTGAACACTGAAGCTTTCTTT. It codes for CASSLGTGLNTEAFF.